The present T cell receptor beta chain was sequenced within a study of molecular identifiers for immune sequencing clone quantification (dated by TCRdb to 2016 to 2018). The study in broad terms: For a replicate experiment, the RNA from either 20,000 or 100,000 naive CD8 T cells was divided into five aliquots, and four of those aliquots went on to sequencing. The study was a methods study using CD8 T cells to benchmark molecular-identifier clustering-based TCR repertoire sequencing (MIDCIRS) and TCR RNA copy counting. The study at large found these results: In CMV-specific effector cells, over 97% of molecules were held by clones above 20 RNA copies, whereas under 1% of molecules were held by such clones in naive cells. Spiked-in Jurkat TCR RNA equivalent to a single cell was reported to be detectable even among 850,000 to 1,000,000 naive CD8 T cells. Identical TCR molecules sharing a barcode could cause highly expanded clone sizes to be underestimated. Spiked-in Jurkat TCR RNA (about ten copies' worth), which is not part of the donor repertoire, was contained in the naive libraries. About 3.1 recovered TCR RNA copies per cell were obtained by modeling, versus about 9.7 by digital PCR, implying a capture efficiency of 25% to 30%. When barcode sub-clustering was omitted, TCR diversity was inflated by chimeric consensus sequences, with chimeras reaching as high as 47%.

The V end gives up 5 bases and the J end 3 bases, leaving 6 bases in the junction not matched to a gene. The CDR3 covers 14 residues, taking in both the cysteine and the phenylalanine. Only CDR3 DNA is held: 42 bases, read in frame from base 1. In the germline V gene, CDR1 corresponds to SGHTA and CDR2 to FQGNSA. Library method: PCR. Instrument used: Illumina HiSeq 4000. Bulk TCR libraries were made following a previously described method, with the TCR primers given in Table S5. The Qiagen AllPrep DNA/RNA kit was used to purify total RNA. Before analysis, reads from multiple sequencing runs of the same library were pooled. From the authors' description of their analysis: Only reads with exact TCR constant sequence were kept, trimmed to 150 nt, and grouped by their 12-nt molecular barcodes. Reads in each barcode group were sub-clustered using a 15% Levenshtein threshold, and a quality-weighted consensus sequence was built for each RNA molecule. Non-functional sequences were excluded, and lower-count sequences lying one edit away from another sequence were also excluded. Based on a fit of two negative binomial distributions, barcode sub-clusters having less than 20% of the maximum read count were discarded. TCRdb handled the public reads itself, with Q25 trimming in fastp and clone calling in MiXCR, and kept productive beta chains. Rows are unified per CDR3 protein, each entry keeping the most common DNA and genes. TCRdb's processing, not the authors' own work, is the source of the V and J calls. Recorded for this sample are around 480,000 distinct CDR3 sequences; about 21% of them occurred a single time. Of the sample, about 0.8% falls within the top ten clones.

This clonotype was picked up a small number of times. Its antigen specificity is not known. No base qualities exist here, and no much larger clone lies one base off it. Naive CD8 T cell libraries were made from approximately 20,000 to 1,000,000 sorted cells using 10%, 30% or 50% of purified RNA. Naive CD8 T cells were FACS-sorted as CD8+CD4-CCR7+CD45RA+ on a BD FACSAria II into RLT Plus buffer. Nine to eleven TCR copies' worth of Jurkat RNA were spiked into roughly 19,000-1,000,000 naive CD8 T cell samples to test detection sensitivity. CD8 T cells were enriched using RosetteSep CD8+ T Cell Enrichment Cocktail and Ficoll-Paque, and the enriched cells then underwent ACK red cell lysis.

The receptor was derived from a human donor in good health. Some libraries in this study had Jurkat cell RNA spiked in. The material sequenced was naive CD8+ T cells from blood, with Jurkat cell RNA spiked in. The sample's cell subset or site label, in plain terms: FACS-sorted CD8+CD4-CCR7+CD45RA+ naive T cells. This chain is built from TRBV7-2 and TRBJ2-7; 8 bases in between match TRBD2. CDR3 reads: CASSRPGLVYEQYF. In nucleotides, the sequence is TGTGCCAGCAGCCGGCCGGGACTAGTCTACGAGCAGTACTTC.